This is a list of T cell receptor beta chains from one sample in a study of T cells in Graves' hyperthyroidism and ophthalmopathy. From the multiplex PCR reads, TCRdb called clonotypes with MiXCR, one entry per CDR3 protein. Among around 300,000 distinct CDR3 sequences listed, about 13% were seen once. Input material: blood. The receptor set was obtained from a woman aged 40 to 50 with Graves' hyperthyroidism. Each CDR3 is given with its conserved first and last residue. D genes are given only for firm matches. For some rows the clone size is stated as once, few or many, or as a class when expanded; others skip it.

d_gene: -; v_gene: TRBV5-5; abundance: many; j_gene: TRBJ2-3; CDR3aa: CASSLDGASTDTQYF; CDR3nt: TGTGCCAGCAGCTTGGATGGGGCTAGCACAGATACGCAGTATTTT
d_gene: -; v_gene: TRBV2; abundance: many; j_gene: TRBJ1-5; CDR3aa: CASKRLGLQPQHF; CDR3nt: TGTGCCAGCAAGCGTTTGGGGCTTCAGCCCCAGCATTTT
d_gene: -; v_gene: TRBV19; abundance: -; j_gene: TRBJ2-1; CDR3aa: CASSVSGGYYNEQFF; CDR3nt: TGTGCCAGTAGTGTCAGCGGAGGATACTACAATGAGCAGTTCTTC
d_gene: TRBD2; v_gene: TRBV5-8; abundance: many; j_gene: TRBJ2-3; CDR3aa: CASSLAGGAGTQYF; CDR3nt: TGTGCCAGCAGCTTAGCGGGAGGTGCCGGTACGCAGTATTTT
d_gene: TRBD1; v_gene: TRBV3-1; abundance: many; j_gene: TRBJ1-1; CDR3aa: CASSQGDRKNTEAFF; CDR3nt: TGTGCCAGCAGCCAAGGGGACAGGAAGAACACTGAAGCTTTCTTT
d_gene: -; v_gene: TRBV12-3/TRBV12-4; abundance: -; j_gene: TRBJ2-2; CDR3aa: CAVRIVAGELFF; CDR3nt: TGTGCCGTTCGGATCGTCGCCGGGGAGCTGTTTTTT
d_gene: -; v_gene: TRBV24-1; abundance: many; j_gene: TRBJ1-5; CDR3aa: CATSGGEQPQHF; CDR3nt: TGTGCCACCAGTGGCGGGGAACAGCCCCAGCATTTT
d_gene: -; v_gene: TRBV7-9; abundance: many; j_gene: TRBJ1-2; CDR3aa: CASSQAANYGYTF; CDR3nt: TGTGCCAGCAGCCAGGCGGCGAACTATGGCTACACCTTC
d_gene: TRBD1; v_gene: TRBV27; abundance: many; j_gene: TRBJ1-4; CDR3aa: CASSPLDRVGEKLFF; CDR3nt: TGTGCCAGCAGTCCCTTGGACAGGGTTGGTGAAAAACTGTTTTTT
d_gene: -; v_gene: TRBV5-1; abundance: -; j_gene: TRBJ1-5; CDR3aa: CASSLQAGNRQPQHF; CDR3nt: TGCGCCAGCAGCCTTCAGGCAGGGAACAGACAGCCCCAGCATTTT
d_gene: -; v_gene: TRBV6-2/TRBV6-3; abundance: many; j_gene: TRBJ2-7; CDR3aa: CASSYSRKEQYF; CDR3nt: TGTGCCAGCAGTTACTCCCGGAAGGAGCAGTACTTC
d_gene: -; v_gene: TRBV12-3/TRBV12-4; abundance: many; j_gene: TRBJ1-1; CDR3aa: CASSSTGISEAFF; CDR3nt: TGTGCCAGCAGTTCCACAGGGATTTCTGAAGCTTTCTTT
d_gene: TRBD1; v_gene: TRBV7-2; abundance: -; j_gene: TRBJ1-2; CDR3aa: CASSPGQEHYGYTF; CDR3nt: TGTGCCAGCAGCCCAGGACAGGAGCACTATGGCTACACCTTC
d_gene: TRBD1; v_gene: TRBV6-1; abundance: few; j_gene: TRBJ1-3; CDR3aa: CASTTGAAGNTIYF; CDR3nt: TGTGCCAGCACAACAGGGGCAGCTGGAAACACCATATATTTT
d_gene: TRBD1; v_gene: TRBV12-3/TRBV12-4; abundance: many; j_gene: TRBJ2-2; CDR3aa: CASRGPGQVAGELFF; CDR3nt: TGTGCCAGCAGAGGACCGGGACAGGTGGCCGGGGAGCTGTTTTTT
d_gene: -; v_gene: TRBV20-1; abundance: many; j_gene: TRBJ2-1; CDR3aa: CSANGPSSYNEQFF; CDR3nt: TGCAGTGCAAACGGGCCAAGCTCCTACAATGAGCAGTTCTTC
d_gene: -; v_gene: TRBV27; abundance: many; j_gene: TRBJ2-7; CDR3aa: CASSSKQGGYEQYF; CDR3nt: TGTGCCAGCAGTAGCAAACAGGGGGGGTACGAGCAGTACTTC
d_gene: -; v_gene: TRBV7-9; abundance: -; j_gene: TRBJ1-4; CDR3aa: CASSFQEKLFF; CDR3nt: TGTGCCAGCAGCTTCCAGGAAAAACTGTTTTTT
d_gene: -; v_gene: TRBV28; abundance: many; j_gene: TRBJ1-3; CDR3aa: CASHGTPSLSGNTIYF; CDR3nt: TGTGCCTCCCACGGGACACCTTCCCTCTCTGGAAACACCATATATTTT
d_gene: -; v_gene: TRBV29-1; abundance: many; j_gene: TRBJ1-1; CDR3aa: CSVAGGLANTEAFF; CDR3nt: TGCAGCGTTGCCGGGGGACTAGCAAACACTGAAGCTTTCTTT
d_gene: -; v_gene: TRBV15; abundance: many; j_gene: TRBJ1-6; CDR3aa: CATSRDPGYGNSPLHF; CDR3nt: TGTGCCACCAGCAGAGACCCGGGGTACGGAAATTCACCCCTCCACTTT
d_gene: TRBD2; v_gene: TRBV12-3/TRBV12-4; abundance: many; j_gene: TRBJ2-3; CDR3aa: CASSFYSGSLTDTQYF; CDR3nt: TGTGCCAGCAGTTTCTATAGCGGGAGTTTAACAGATACGCAGTATTTT
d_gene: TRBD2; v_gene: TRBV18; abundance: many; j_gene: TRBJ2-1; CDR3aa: CASSPGLGGDEQFF; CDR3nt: TGTGCCAGCTCACCAGGACTAGGCGGGGATGAGCAGTTCTTC
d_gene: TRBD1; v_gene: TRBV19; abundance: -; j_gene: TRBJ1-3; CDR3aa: CASSIGGRQGSGNTIYF; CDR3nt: TGTGCCAGTAGTATAGGGGGCAGACAGGGATCTGGAAACACCATATATTTT
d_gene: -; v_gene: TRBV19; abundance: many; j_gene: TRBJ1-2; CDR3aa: CASSIKGVHGYTF; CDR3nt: TGTGCCAGTAGTATAAAGGGAGTGCATGGCTACACCTTC
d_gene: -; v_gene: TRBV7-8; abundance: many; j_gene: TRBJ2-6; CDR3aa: CASSPGAWGANVLTF; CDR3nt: TGTGCCAGCAGCCCAGGGGCCTGGGGGGCCAACGTCCTGACTTTC
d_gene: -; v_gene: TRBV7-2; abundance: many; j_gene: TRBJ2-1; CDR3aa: CASSWGGTARDEQFF; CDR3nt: TGTGCCAGCAGCTGGGGGGGGACAGCGCGGGATGAGCAGTTCTTC
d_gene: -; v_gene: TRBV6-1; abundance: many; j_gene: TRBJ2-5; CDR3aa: CASSDPSSEETQYF; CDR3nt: TGTGCCAGCAGTGACCCTAGCTCCGAAGAGACCCAGTACTTC
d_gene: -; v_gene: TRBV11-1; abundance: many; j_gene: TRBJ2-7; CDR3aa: CASSATGAYEQYF; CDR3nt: TGTGCCAGCAGCGCAACTGGAGCCTACGAGCAGTACTTC
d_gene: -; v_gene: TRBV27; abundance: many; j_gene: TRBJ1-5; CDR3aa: CASSLEPYQPQHF; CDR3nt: TGTGCCAGCAGTTTGGAACCCTATCAGCCCCAGCATTTT
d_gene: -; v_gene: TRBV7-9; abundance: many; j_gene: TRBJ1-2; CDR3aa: CASSSDSYGYTF; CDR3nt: TGTGCCAGCAGCTCGGACAGCTATGGCTACACCTTC
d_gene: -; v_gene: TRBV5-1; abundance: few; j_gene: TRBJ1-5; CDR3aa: CASSPDENQPQHF; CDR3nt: TGCGCCAGCAGCCCGGACGAAAATCAGCCCCAGCATTTT
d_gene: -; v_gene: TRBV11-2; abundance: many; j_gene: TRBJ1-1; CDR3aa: CASSLAPRNTEAFF; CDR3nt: TGTGCCAGCAGCTTAGCCCCCCGGAACACTGAAGCTTTCTTT
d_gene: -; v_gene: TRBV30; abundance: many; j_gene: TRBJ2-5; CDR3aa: CAWSVGHSQDF; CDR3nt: TGTGCCTGGAGTGTAGGGCACTCCCAGGACTTC
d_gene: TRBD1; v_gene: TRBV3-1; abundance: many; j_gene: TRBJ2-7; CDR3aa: CASSQWSTGGLDEQYF; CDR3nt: TGTGCCAGCAGCCAATGGTCGACAGGGGGCTTGGACGAGCAGTACTTC
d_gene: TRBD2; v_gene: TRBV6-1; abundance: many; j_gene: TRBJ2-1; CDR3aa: CASSRAGGGRDEQFF; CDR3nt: TGTGCCAGCAGTCGCGCTGGGGGCGGGAGGGATGAGCAGTTCTTC
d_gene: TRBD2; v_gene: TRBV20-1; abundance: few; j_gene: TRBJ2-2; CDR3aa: CSARDQRLAGVLNTGELFF; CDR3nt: TGCAGTGCTAGAGATCAGAGACTAGCGGGAGTCCTTAACACCGGGGAGCTGTTTTTT
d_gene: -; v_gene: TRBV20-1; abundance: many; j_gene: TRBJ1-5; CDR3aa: CSAISAETPDKPQHF; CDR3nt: TGCAGTGCTATCAGCGCCGAGACACCGGACAAGCCCCAGCATTTT
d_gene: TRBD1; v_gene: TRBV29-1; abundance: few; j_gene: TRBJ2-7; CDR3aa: CSVDAGTGSYEQYF; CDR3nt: TGCAGCGTTGACGCCGGGACAGGGTCCTACGAGCAGTACTTC
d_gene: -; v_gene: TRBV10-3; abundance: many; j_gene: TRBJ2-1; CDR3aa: CASEGGYNEQFF; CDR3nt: TGTGCCAGCGAAGGGGGCTACAATGAGCAGTTCTTC
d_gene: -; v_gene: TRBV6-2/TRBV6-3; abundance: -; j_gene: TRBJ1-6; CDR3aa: CASSPFSGAGFSPLHF; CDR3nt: TGTGCCAGCAGTCCTTTTTCCGGGGCAGGGTTTTCACCCCTCCACTTT
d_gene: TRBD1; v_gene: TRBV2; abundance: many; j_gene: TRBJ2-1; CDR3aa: CASTDPATGGVSNEQFF; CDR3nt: TGTGCCAGCACCGACCCTGCGACAGGGGGAGTGAGCAATGAGCAGTTCTTC
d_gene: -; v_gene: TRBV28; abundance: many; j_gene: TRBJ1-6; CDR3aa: CASSLGYNSPLHF; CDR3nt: TGTGCCAGCAGTTTAGGGTATAATTCACCCCTCCACTTT
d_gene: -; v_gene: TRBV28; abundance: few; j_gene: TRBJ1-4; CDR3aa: CASTSIGGTNEKLFF; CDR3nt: TGTGCCAGCACCTCAATAGGGGGAACTAATGAAAAACTGTTTTTT
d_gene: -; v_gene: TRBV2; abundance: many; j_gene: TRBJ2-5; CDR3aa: CASRGWEETQYF; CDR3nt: TGTGCCAGCAGGGGCTGGGAAGAGACCCAGTACTTC